This T cell receptor (beta chain) comes out of a study of shared clonotypes between healthy human individuals. Study-wide context: CD4 naive and CD4 memory each took three plates per donor, while CD8 naive took two and CD8 memory one.

Method: immunoSEQ multiplex PCR; TCRdb's copy keeps in-frame clones and lacks some. The sample contains about 2.4 million clones, more than 80% of which appear only once. The CDR3 contains 14 residues. This receptor was taken from a man aged 18 to 30 in good health. The sample consisted of naive CD4+ T cells sorted from blood. Subset defined: CD45RA+ positively selected. V and J are TRBV21-1 and TRBJ1-2; the DNA was not used to check the table's D call, TRBD1. TRBV21-1 is a documented pseudogene. CDR3: CASGTYRGADGYTF. Written as DNA, the CDR3 is TGTGCCAGCGGAACATACAGGGGGGCCGATGGCTACACCTTC.